The 20 T cell receptor beta chains listed next were all sequenced from one sample in a study of blood T cell repertoires in COVID-19. The assay was immunoSEQ multiplex PCR, and TCRdb's table has in-frame clones only and misses some. Of roughly 200,000 clones listed, 80% to 85% are singletons. Sequenced: peripheral blood. The receptors derive from a human donor in a cohort sampled during active COVID-19.

This clone was found once. V is TRBV6-5 and J is TRBJ1-5, with unresolved D. The CDR3 runs 12 residues. Trimming removed 5 bases from V and 8 bases from J, with 10 bases in between. Germline V gene sequence: CDR1 MNHEY, CDR2 SVGAGI. As DNA, the CDR3 is TGTGCCAGCAGTACCCTACTTGAGCCCCAGCATTTT. Translated: CASSTLLEPQHF.

The chain has TRBV18 and TRBJ2-2, with D unresolved. The germline CDR1 and CDR2 sequences are KGHSH and LQKENI. This CDR3 region has 14 residues. V lost 2 bases to trimming and J lost 3 bases, with 7 bases between them. For the CDR3, the DNA is TGTGCCAGCTCACCAGGAGTCGACACCGGGGAGCTGTTTTTT. It yields the protein CASSPGVDTGELFF.

This rearrangement joins TRBV18 to TRBJ2-5; TRBD1 aligns across 9 bases. The trim removed 6 bases at V and 4 bases at J, leaving 3 bases unmatched. Germline loops: CDR1 KGHSH, CDR2 LQKENI. CDR3 length: 13 residues. CDR3 in DNA: TGTGCCAGCTCGGGACAGGGTCGAGAGACCCAGTACTTC. Translating it yields CASSGQGRETQYF.

The rearrangement uses TRBV9 and TRBJ1-1; a weak D match, TRBD1 (5 bases). Germline CDR1 and CDR2: SGDLS and YYNGEE. Trimming took off 0 bases at V and 5 bases at J, with 11 bases between the two ends. The CDR3 loop spans 14 amino acids. The CDR3, as DNA: TGTGCCAGCAGCGTAGATTTGGGGCGAACTGAAGCTTTCTTT. Amino acids: CASSVDLGRTEAFF.

The CDR3 nucleotides are TGCGCCAGCAGCCCGGGACAGAACCAAGAGACCCAGTACTTC. Translating it yields CASSPGQNQETQYF. The chain is built from TRBV5-1 and TRBJ2-5; TRBD1 agrees at 7 bases. Germline assignment: CDR1 SGHRS and CDR2 YFSETQ. With V trimmed by 4 bases and J by 0 bases, 3 bases remained unmatched. This CDR3 is built from 14 residues.

V gene TRBV4-2 combines with J gene TRBJ2-3; a possible D gene is TRBD2 (6 bases). CDR3 length equals 14 residues. The germline V gene encodes CDR1 LGHNA and CDR2 YNFKEQ. The V end was cut by 1 base, the J end by 1 base, with 6 bases between. CDR3: CASSQGGGTDTQYF. The CDR3 DNA sequence: TGTGCCAGCAGCCAAGGGGGGGGCACAGATACGCAGTATTTT.

The rearrangement links TRBV2 to TRBJ2-7, with 7 bases lining up with TRBD1. CDR1 and CDR2 from the germline V gene are SNHLY and FYNNEI. V trimming: 4 bases; J trimming: 6 bases; junction bases outside the gene matches: 3. This CDR3 spans 12 amino acids. The CDR3 spells CASSGQGIEQYV. DNA of the CDR3: TGTGCCAGCAGTGGACAGGGTATCGAGCAGTACGTC.

Of note for this clone: The sample has other DNA sequences that encode this CDR3 too. The chain uses TRBV29-1 and TRBJ2-3; 7 bases fit TRBD2. This CDR3 spans 12 amino acids. After removal of 3 bases from V and 4 bases from J, the junction contained 1 base not matched to a gene. The germline CDR1 and CDR2 sequences are SQVTM and ANQGSEA. CDR3 nucleotide sequence: TGCAGCGTTGACCGGGGGGCAGATACGCAGTATTTT. Translated: CSVDRGADTQYF.

V gene TRBV7-3 combines with J gene TRBJ2-3; the D gene is possibly TRBD1 (6 bases). Germline V gives CDR1 SGHTA, CDR2 FQGTGA. The ends were cut back, 5 bases at V and 4 bases at J, with 16 bases in the middle. This CDR3 comprises 15 residues. DNA of the CDR3: TGTGCCAGCAGCGGAACAGGGATGGGCGCAGATACGCAGTATTTT. Amino acid sequence: CASSGTGMGADTQYF.

This sequence joins TRBV5-1 and TRBJ2-7; 7 bases fit TRBD1. This CDR3 is 15 amino acids long. Germline V gene sequence: CDR1 SGHRS, CDR2 YFSETQ. V was pared by 4 bases and J by 6 bases, with 13 bases of the junction left unmatched. The CDR3 reads CASSPTGTAGLEQYF. CDR3 in DNA: TGCGCCAGCAGCCCTACCGGGACAGCAGGCCTCGAGCAGTACTTC.

This clone was observed once. The gene calls are TRBV5-1 and TRBJ1-1; tentatively, D is TRBD1 (6 bases). With 1 base removed from V and 4 bases from J, the gap between germline ends came to 14 bases. Per the germline V gene, CDR1 is SGHRS and CDR2 is YFSETQ. The CDR3 is 15 residues long. Here the CDR3 DNA reads TGCGCCAGCAGCTTGCAATCAGGGGTGATCACTGAAGCTTTCTTT. It translates to CASSLQSGVITEAFF.

In DNA form, the CDR3 reads TGCGCCAGCGGTCAAGAACTCCCACGGGAGCTGTTTTTT. Its protein is CASGQELPRELFF. V usage is TRBV5-1 and J usage is TRBJ2-2; no reliable D call. Per germline, CDR1 SGHRS and CDR2 YFSETQ. V was cut by 7 bases and J by 9 bases, with 16 bases left in between. The CDR3 totals 13 residues.

This chain uses TRBV14 with TRBJ1-6; a possible D gene is TRBD1 (6 bases). The CDR3 length is 14 residues. Germline V gene sequence: CDR1 SGHDN, CDR2 FVKESK. V was cut by 0 bases and J by 7 bases, with 7 bases left in between. CDR3 nucleotides: TGTGCCAGCAGCCAAGAAAGGGGGAATTCACCCCTCCACTTT. Translation: CASSQERGNSPLHF.

The genes are TRBV18 and TRBJ1-1; D remains unclear. Germline V gives CDR1 KGHSH, CDR2 LQKENI. The V end lost 4 bases, the J end lost 7 bases, and 19 bases lay between the germline ends. The CDR3 has 15 amino acids. CDR3 sequence: CASSLGPSSVGEAFF. Here the CDR3 DNA reads TGTGCCAGCTCACTAGGTCCTAGCTCCGTCGGTGAAGCTTTCTTT.

V is TRBV6-1 and J is TRBJ2-5, with 9 bases aligning to TRBD1. This CDR3 comprises 16 residues. J was trimmed by 5 bases and V by 0 bases; bases with no gene match: 7. Germline values: CDR1 MNHNS, CDR2 SASEGT. The CDR3 bases are TGTGCCAGCAGTGAAGCGGGAGGACAGGGGTCGGAGACCCAGTACTTC. It specifies CASSEAGGQGSETQYF.

The chain couples TRBV9 to TRBJ2-7, with a tentative D call TRBD2 (5 bases). The V end lost 4 bases, the J end lost 3 bases, and 17 bases lay between the germline ends. The CDR3 has 15 amino acids. CDR1 is SGDLS and CDR2 is YYNGEE in the germline V gene. The CDR3 reads CASSFRSVDYYEQYF. For the CDR3, the DNA is TGTGCCAGCAGCTTCCGATCCGTAGACTACTACGAGCAGTACTTC.

The V gene is TRBV5-8, the J gene TRBJ1-4; 8 positions match TRBD1. J was trimmed by 4 bases and V by 4 bases; bases with no gene match: 3. Per germline, CDR1 SGHTS and CDR2 YDEGEE. The CDR3 has 14 residues. Here the CDR3 reads CASSQGQVNEKLFF. CDR3 DNA sequence: TGTGCCAGCAGCCAGGGACAGGTTAATGAAAAACTGTTTTTT. The complete variable domain, with remaining parts taken from reference TRBV5-8 and TRBJ1-4, reads EAGVTQSPTHLIKTRGQQATLRCSPISGHTSVYWYQQALGLGLQFLLWYDEGEERNRGNFPPRFSGRQFPNYSSELNVNALELEDSALYLCASSQGQVNEKLFFGSGTQLSVL.

The V gene is TRBV2, the J gene TRBJ2-2, with TRBD2 as a possible D gene (5 bases). CDR1 and CDR2 from the germline V gene are SNHLY and FYNNEI. The germline V and J ends were trimmed by 9 bases and 4 bases, with 24 bases remaining between them. This CDR3 has 17 residues. The CDR3 sequence: CASPSDGILVSTGELFF. CDR3 DNA sequence: TGTGCCAGTCCCTCCGACGGGATCCTGGTGTCCACCGGGGAGCTGTTTTTT.

CDR3 nucleotides: TGTGCCAGTAGTATCAGCCGGGTTGAGCAGTTCTTC. Encoded protein: CASSISRVEQFF. V usage is TRBV19 and J usage is TRBJ2-1; D gene uncertain. CDR1 is LNHDA, CDR2 SQIVND, per germline (reference sequence). The CDR3 extends over 12 amino acids. Trimming removed 3 bases from V and 9 bases from J, with 9 bases in between. The whole variable domain, remainder taken from reference TRBV19 and TRBJ2-1, is DGGITQSPKYLFRKEGQNVTLSCEQNLNHDAMYWYRQDPGQGLRLIYYSQIVNDFQKGDIAEGYSVSREKKESFPLTVTSAQKNPTAFYLCASSISRVEQFFGPGTRLTVL.

The V gene is TRBV6-5, the J gene TRBJ2-7; 7 bases fit TRBD2. The CDR3 length is 14 residues. CDR1 and CDR2 (germline): MNHEY, SVGAGI. With V trimmed by 6 bases and J by 7 bases, 12 bases remained unmatched. The CDR3 reads CASSQGMTAGEQYV. DNA of the CDR3: TGTGCCAGCAGCCAGGGAATGACAGCGGGGGAGCAGTACGTC.